This passage covers 20 T cell receptor beta chains from one sample sequenced in a study of blood T cell repertoires in COVID-19 (dated by TCRdb to about 2020). Library prep was done by the immunoSEQ multiplex PCR assay. TCRdb mirrors the immuneACCESS table, restricted to in-frame sequences. Some clones are absent from its copies; in checked studies, under half trace to an unresolved V gene, and the reason for the others is unknown. The sample data list 120,000 or so clones, and about four fifths of these were observed just once. About 17% of the sample comes from the top ten. The specimen was peripheral blood. All receptors come from a young man with COVID-19, enrolled during active disease.

This chain links TRBV19 with TRBJ1-1; 7 nucleotides line up with TRBD1. Germline values: CDR1 LNHDA, CDR2 SQIVND (reference sequence). Germline trimming cut 9 bases from V and 1 base from J; bases unmatched to any gene: 14. The CDR3 extends over 16 amino acids. The DNA for the CDR3 is TGTGCCAGGGGGATCCGGGACAGAGAAAAGAACACTGAAGCTTTCTTT. Translated, it gives CARGIRDREKNTEAFF.

The rearrangement links TRBV19 to TRBJ1-4; D not resolved. Germline assignment: CDR1 LNHDA and CDR2 SQIVND (reference sequence). The CDR3 loop spans 16 amino acids. The V gene lost 5 bases and the J gene lost 1 base, with 14 bases spanning the gap. CDR3 sequence reads: CASSARLAQTNEKLFF. CDR3 DNA: TGTGCCAGTAGTGCCCGACTTGCGCAAACTAATGAAAAACTGTTTTTT.

This rearrangement joins TRBV5-1 to TRBJ2-1, with 8 bases that match TRBD1. CDR1 is SGHRS and CDR2 is YFSETQ in the germline V gene. With 4 bases clipped from V and 0 bases from J, the junction kept 3 bases outside the gene matches. This CDR3 spans 15 amino acids. CDR3 residues: CASSGGTGSYNEQFF. CDR3 bases: TGCGCCAGCAGCGGGGGGACAGGCTCCTACAATGAGCAGTTCTTC.

This clone was counted a single time. The V gene is TRBV7-2, the J gene TRBJ1-5, with 9 nucleotides matching TRBD1. This CDR3 spans 17 amino acids. CDR1 SGHTA and CDR2 FQGNSA come from the germline V gene. V shed 5 bases, J shed 0 bases, and the junction held 8 bases outside the gene matches. CDR3: CASSPDRGLYSNQPQHF. CDR3 DNA sequence: TGTGCCAGCAGCCCGGACAGGGGACTGTATAGCAATCAGCCCCAGCATTTT.

Written as DNA, the CDR3 is TGTGCCAGCAGCCCAAGTGGCAGGATTTATGGCTACACCTTC. It is translated as CASSPSGRIYGYTF. The chain has TRBV4-2 and TRBJ1-2; the D is unclear. V shed 4 bases and J shed 5 bases, with 14 bases lying between them. Germline CDR1 LGHNA, CDR2 YNFKEQ. This CDR3 has 14 amino acids.

V is TRBV5-6 and J is TRBJ1-2; D gene unclear. The germline CDR1 and CDR2 sequences are SGHDT and YYEEEE. This CDR3 is 14 amino acids long. V was cut by 2 bases and J by 7 bases, with 15 bases left in between. The CDR3 sequence: CASSFGQPPAGYTF. In nucleotides, the CDR3 is TGTGCCAGCAGCTTTGGGCAGCCCCCGGCTGGCTACACCTTC. Looking up the rest from reference TRBV5-6 and TRBJ1-2 gives the full variable domain: DAGVTQSPTHLIKTRGQQVTLRCSPKSGHDTVSWYQQALGQGPQFIFQYYEEEERQRGNFPDRFSGHQFPNYSSELNVNALLLGDSALYLCASSFGQPPAGYTFGSGTRLTVV.

The chain uses TRBV5-1 and TRBJ2-5; 12 bases map to TRBD2. Losses at the gene ends were 4 bases for V and 0 bases for J; bases not matched to a gene: 10. Germline CDR1 and CDR2: SGHRS and YFSETQ. The CDR3 loop spans 18 amino acids. This CDR3 reads CASSDGLAGTTYQETQYF. Written as DNA, the CDR3 is TGCGCCAGCAGCGACGGACTAGCGGGGACAACTTACCAAGAGACCCAGTACTTC.

This chain links TRBV5-1 with TRBJ1-2; perhaps TRBD1 as D (5 bases). V lost 4 bases, J lost 0 bases, and 10 bases lay in between. In germline, CDR1 is SGHRS, CDR2 YFSETQ. The CDR3 length is 14 residues. Written as DNA, the CDR3 is TGCGCCAGCAGCAGGACACTCGCTAACTATGGCTACACCTTC. The encoded protein is CASSRTLANYGYTF. Using reference TRBV5-1 and TRBJ1-2 for the parts outside the CDR3, the full variable domain is KAGVTQTPRYLIKTRGQQVTLSCSPISGHRSVSWYQQTPGQGLQFLFEYFSETQRNKGNFPGRFSGRQFSNSRSEMNVSTLELGDSALYLCASSRTLANYGYTFGSGTRLTVV.

This clone has a single count. The V gene is TRBV6-6, the J gene TRBJ2-7, with 8 bases identical to TRBD1. Per the germline V gene, CDR1 is MNHNY and CDR2 is SVGAGI (reference sequence). The CDR3 loop spans 13 amino acids. J was trimmed by 7 bases and V by 5 bases; bases with no gene match: 7. Written as DNA, the CDR3 is TGTGCCAGCAGTCCCAGGGGGCGAGGTGAGCAGTACTTC. This gives the protein CASSPRGRGEQYF.

The CDR3 region is CASSQRGGTGELFF. In DNA form, the CDR3 reads TGTGCCAGCAGCCAACGCGGCGGCACCGGGGAGCTGTTTTTT. V and J are TRBV3-1 (or the pseudogene TRBV3-2) and TRBJ2-2; D gene unclear. The CDR3 sequence is 14 residues long. V was clipped by 2 bases and J by 4 bases, with 8 bases between them. Germline V gene data show CDR1 as LGHDT and CDR2 as YNNKEL (reference sequence).

The chain is built from TRBV4-3 and TRBJ2-2, with a possible D match to TRBD1 (6 bases). Per germline, CDR1 LGHNA and CDR2 YSLEER. This CDR3 has 14 amino acids. Trimming took off 4 bases at V and 3 bases at J, with 9 bases between the two ends. The chain's CDR3 is CASSPRQDTGELFF. The CDR3 DNA reads as TGCGCCAGCAGCCCCCGACAGGACACCGGGGAGCTGTTTTTT.

The chain recombines TRBV3-1 (or the pseudogene TRBV3-2) with TRBJ2-7, with TRBD2 matching over 9 bases. Unmatched junction bases numbered 11, after V lost 4 bases and J lost 7 bases. The CDR3 runs to 15 residues. Germline assignment: CDR1 LGHDT and CDR2 YNNKEL (reference sequence). CDR3 DNA: TGTGCCAGCAGCCCGCGGGGACTAGCCGAAAGGGAGCAGTACTTC. Protein sequence: CASSPRGLAEREQYF.

This clone was counted once. The chain is built from TRBV15 and TRBJ1-3, with D tentatively TRBD1 (5 bases). Per the germline V gene, CDR1 is LNHNV and CDR2 is YYDKDF (reference sequence). The CDR3 is 15 residues long. V lost 0 bases and J 3 bases, leaving 9 bases between the germline ends. CDR3 in DNA: TGTGCCACCAGCAGAGATCCCGGGGGTGGAAACACCATATATTTT. Amino acids: CATSRDPGGGNTIYF.

The rearrangement links TRBV30 to TRBJ2-7, with D perhaps matching TRBD2 (7 bases). The CDR3 covers 12 residues. Germline CDR1 is GTSNPN and CDR2 is SVGIG (reference sequence). Trimming took 5 bases from V and 3 from J, leaving 11 bases between them. CDR3: CAWGGALYEQYF. The CDR3 DNA reads as TGTGCCTGGGGGGGGGCCCTCTACGAGCAGTACTTC.

The rearrangement joins TRBV5-6 to TRBJ1-2; D call uncertain. V gave up 0 bases and J gave up 2 bases, with 14 bases separating them. The CDR3 runs 16 residues. Germline-derived CDR1 and CDR2 are SGHDT and YYEEEE. CDR3 sequence: CASSLGGNARNYGYTF. Here the CDR3 DNA reads TGTGCCAGCAGCTTGGGAGGGAACGCTCGAAACTATGGCTACACCTTC.

This chain links TRBV11-3 with TRBJ2-7, with 9 bases that match TRBD2. Germline-derived CDR1 and CDR2 are SGHNT and YENEEA. V was pared by 3 bases and J by 5 bases, with 8 bases of the junction left unmatched. The CDR3 sequence is 15 residues long. The CDR3 DNA sequence: TGTGCCAGCAGCTTTGATAGCGGGAGAAGCCACGAGCAGTACTTC. Its translation is CASSFDSGRSHEQYF.

The chain uses TRBV4-1 and TRBJ2-6; TRBD2 agrees at 8 bases. Germline lookup yields CDR1 MGHRA and CDR2 YSYEKL. The CDR3 extends over 17 amino acids. Unmatched junction bases numbered 6, after V lost 4 bases and J lost 1 base. The chain's CDR3 is CASSLQAGVSGANVLTF. In DNA, the CDR3 is TGCGCCAGCAGCCTCCAAGCGGGGGTGTCTGGGGCCAACGTCCTGACTTTC.

The rearrangement uses TRBV6-1 and TRBJ1-2, with D uncertain. Trimming took 2 bases from V and 7 from J, leaving 8 bases between them. This CDR3 region has 12 residues. Germline CDR1 reads MNHNS; CDR2 reads SASEGT. CDR3 region: CASSERSGGYTF. In nucleotides, the CDR3 is TGTGCCAGCAGTGAAAGAAGCGGTGGCTACACCTTC.

The V and J genes are TRBV5-4 and TRBJ2-3; 16 bases align to TRBD2. The length of the CDR3 is 19 residues. CDR1 and CDR2 (germline): SGHNT, YYREEE (reference sequence). J gave up 3 bases and V 3 bases, and 10 bases lay outside the gene matches. The CDR3: CASSSGTSGGGYVTDTQYF. Here the CDR3 DNA reads TGTGCCAGCAGCTCCGGGACTAGCGGGGGGGGATATGTTACAGATACGCAGTATTTT. Based on the CDR3 plus reference TRBV5-4 and TRBJ2-3, the full variable domain is ETGVTQSPTHLIKTRGQQVTLRCSSQSGHNTVSWYQQALGQGPQFIFQYYREEENGRGNFPPRFSGLQFPNYSSELNVNALELDDSALYLCASSSGTSGGGYVTDTQYFGPGTRLTVL.

The V gene is TRBV3-1 (or the pseudogene TRBV3-2), the J gene TRBJ2-5; D is uncertain. Germline CDR1 and CDR2: LGHDT and YNNKEL (reference sequence). The CDR3 has 15 residues. Trimming took 1 base from V and 5 from J, leaving 14 bases between them. The CDR3 sequence: CASSQAPSPRETQYF. The CDR3 bases are TGTGCCAGCAGCCAAGCCCCGTCCCCCAGGGAGACCCAGTACTTC.